The clone carrying this T cell receptor beta chain was counted only a few times. No antigen is known for it. All of the isolated RNA was reverse transcribed, so expressed TCRB transcripts were sequenced. Data came from immunoSEQ multiplex PCR; TCRdb stores just in-frame clones and leaves some out. The table records some 150,000 clones, 9% to 10% of them present only once. These data originate in a study of beta chain features in type 1 diabetes. Study results and caveats: cDNA-based reads could over-represent cells with high TCR expression.

With 5 bases clipped from V and 6 bases from J, the junction kept 5 bases outside the gene matches. Germline lookup yields CDR1 MDHEN and CDR2 SYDVKM. The CDR3 has 14 residues. Markers CD45RO/CCR7/CD25/CD127/CD95/CD27 served to sort CD4+ naive, central memory, regulatory and stem cell-like memory cells. Source material: central memory CD4+ T cells from blood. The chain links TRBV28 to TRBJ1-5; 9 nucleotides line up with TRBD1. The receptor comes from a woman in her thirties or forties in good health. CDR3 DNA: TGTGCCAGCAGTCCGGGACAGGGAAGTCAGCCCCAGCATTTT. Translating it yields CASSPGQGSQPQHF.